This record covers a single T cell receptor (beta chain). The antigen is undetermined. Sequencing used immunoSEQ multiplex PCR; TCRdb keeps in-frame clones, though not all of them. This sample contains some 10,000 clones. This specimen comes from a study of synovial regulatory T cells in juvenile arthritis. Study-level points and caveats: Blood Treg cells that were inflammation-associated showed lower TCR diversity than other blood Treg cells. Synovial Treg CDR3 sequences overlapped more with iaTregs than other circulating Tregs.

Donors were some 11 juvenile idiopathic arthritis patients with active disease, 3 polyarticular and 8 oligoarticular. Median age about 12 years (about 2.1-22.9); median disease duration approximately seven years (0.2-19.1). This TCR was recovered from a donor between 2 and 35 years old with juvenile idiopathic arthritis. Sequencing used Treg cells from blood. Subset given: remaining (HLA-DR-negative) circulating blood Treg cells.

CDR3 residues: CASSFRLLSEKLFF. The chain joins TRBV5-6 to TRBJ1-4. CDR3 length equals 14 residues. No DNA was logged. Germline V gene sequence: CDR1 SGHDT, CDR2 YYEEEE.